This T cell receptor beta chain was profiled in a study of blood T cell repertoires in COVID-19. Trimming removed 2 bases from V and 9 bases from J, with 14 bases in between. CDR3 length: 14 amino acids. Germline V CDR1 and CDR2: MDHEN, SYDVKM. The authors' processing: Reference gene primers were amplified, and this amplification served to estimate nucleated cell counts. Using immunoSEQ multiplex PCR, the repertoire was profiled, and TCRdb retains in-frame clones only, with some absent. The DNA was the basis for D and trimming; V, J and clone size are from that table. Seen here are approximately 110,000 clones, about 83% observed once, and the top ten hold approximately 5%.

This chain connects TRBV28 to TRBJ1-5; a weak D match, TRBD1 (6 bases). This clonotype was obtained from a human donor in a cohort sampled during active COVID-19. Sequencing was performed on peripheral blood. CDR3 sequence: CASSLLGGRTPQHF. CDR3 nucleotide sequence: TGTGCCAGCAGTTTACTCGGGGGGCGCACGCCCCAGCATTTT. Based on the CDR3 plus reference TRBV28 and TRBJ1-5, the full variable domain is DVKVTQSSRYLVKRTGEKVFLECVQDMDHENMFWYRQDPGLGLRLIYFSYDVKMKEKGDIPEGYSVSREKKERFSLILESASTNQTSMYLCASSLLGGRTPQHFGDGTRLSIL.